The rows below give T cell receptor beta chains drawn from one sample of a study of CD8+ T cells in alopecia areata. Sequenced by immunoSEQ multiplex PCR; TCRdb stores in-frame clones only, minus some. This table holds around 200,000 clones, roughly three fifths found once. Sequencing used CD4+ T cells sorted from blood, obtained at week 4, from a patient treated with tofacitinib. The receptors stem from a human donor with alopecia areata. Each CDR3 is given with its conserved first and last residue. D genes are given only for firm matches. Not all rows give a size; the values are once, few, many and, for expanded clones, a class.

d_call j_call clone_size v_call cdr3_nt cdr3_aa
. TRBJ2-7 . TRBV9 TGTGCCAGCAGCTACAGCTCCTACGAGCAGTACTTC CASSYSSYEQYF
TRBD1 TRBJ2-5 . TRBV25-1 TGTGCCAGCAGCACAGGGGTACAAGAGACCCAGTACTTC CASSTGVQETQYF
. TRBJ1-2 . TRBV10-3 TGTGCCATCCAGGACACGAACTATGGCTACACCTTC CAIQDTNYGYTF
. TRBJ1-5 few TRBV6-5 TGTGCCAGCAGGGTAGATAGCAATCAGCCCCAGCATTTT CASRVDSNQPQHF
. TRBJ1-1 . TRBV5-1 TGCGCCAGCAGCCCGGGATCTGAGTGGGCGACTGAAGCTTTCTTT CASSPGSEWATEAFF
. TRBJ1-1 few TRBV18 TGTGCCAGCTCACCAATTTCCAAGAACACTGAAGCTTTCTTT CASSPISKNTEAFF
. TRBJ2-4 few TRBV28 TGTGCCAGCAGTACCTCCGGCTGGGGCAAAAACATTCAGTACTTC CASSTSGWGKNIQYF
TRBD2 TRBJ2-5 . TRBV4-2 TGTGCCAGCAGCCAAGATGGAGCGGGAGGGCCCTCGGAGACCCAGTACTTC CASSQDGAGGPSETQYF
. TRBJ1-4 . TRBV5-1 TGCGCCAGCAGTCTGGGACAATCAGGCGAAAAACTGTTTTTT CASSLGQSGEKLFF
. TRBJ2-1 few TRBV29-1 TGCAGCGCTGGGGCTAGCTATAGTGAGCAGTTCTTC CSAGASYSEQFF
TRBD1 TRBJ1-1 . TRBV15 TGTGCCACCAGCAGACCGAAGGGGACAGGATGGGACACTGAAGCTTTCTTT CATSRPKGTGWDTEAFF
. TRBJ2-5 . TRBV18 TGTGCCAGCTCACCCTTAGAAGAGACCCAGTACTTC CASSPLEETQYF
TRBD2 TRBJ2-3 . TRBV4-1 TGCGCCAGCAGCCCCCAGGGAGGCGGGAGACCAGATACGCAGTATTTT CASSPQGGGRPDTQYF
TRBD2 TRBJ2-1 . TRBV2 TGTGCCAGCAGTACCGCGGGGGATGAGCAGTTCTTC CASSTAGDEQFF
. TRBJ2-7 few TRBV28 TGTGCCACGGGTGTTTACGAGCAGTACTTC CATGVYEQYF
. TRBJ2-7 once TRBV6-5 TGTGCCAGCAGTTTCAGGGGAGGCGAGCAGTACTTC CASSFRGGEQYF
TRBD1 TRBJ1-1 . TRBV6-5 TGTGCCGTCTATCGCGGGACAGTGAACACTGAAGCTTTCTTT CAVYRGTVNTEAFF
. TRBJ2-1 once TRBV4-2 TGTGCCAGCACCCAACTAGAATCAAGCCTTAGCTCCTACAATGAGCAGTTCTTC CASTQLESSLSSYNEQFF
. TRBJ2-1 . TRBV23-1 TGCGCCAGCAGTCAATTAGCGGAGGGGTTCTACAATGAGCAGTTCTTC CASSQLAEGFYNEQFF
. TRBJ2-6 few TRBV29-1 TGCAGCGTTAGGGGCGATCCCTCTGGGGCCAACGTCCTGACTTTC CSVRGDPSGANVLTF
TRBD2 TRBJ2-2 . TRBV6-6 TGTGCCAGCAGTGCCGGGACTAGCGTTACCGGGGAGCTGTTTTTT CASSAGTSVTGELFF
TRBD2 TRBJ2-1 few TRBV4-3 TGCGCCAGCAGCCAAGAGCCTAGCGGGAGGGAGCAGTTCTTC CASSQEPSGREQFF
. TRBJ1-2 . TRBV27 TGTGCCAGCAGTCGCAGCTACCTAAACGAGGGGACCTATGGCTACACCTTC CASSRSYLNEGTYGYTF
. TRBJ2-7 . TRBV30 TGTGCCTGGAGCGCATCGGGGCGCGAGCAGTACTTC CAWSASGREQYF
. TRBJ2-5 . TRBV7-2 TGTGCCAGCAGCGAGACGGGAGAGACCCAGTACTTC CASSETGETQYF
. TRBJ1-1 . TRBV29-1 TGCAGCGTTGTGAGCCATGAAGCTTTCTTT CSVVSHEAFF
. TRBJ1-1 . TRBV30 TGTGCCTGCTCGCCCATAGGAGGGAGAACTGAAGCTTTCTTT CACSPIGGRTEAFF
TRBD2 TRBJ2-3 . TRBV6-5 TGTGCCACCAAGACTAGCGGGACTACAGATACGCAGTATTTT CATKTSGTTDTQYF
. TRBJ1-1 . TRBV7-9 TGTGCCAGCAGCCTAAGTACAGGGCTCATGAACACTGAAGCTTTCTTT CASSLSTGLMNTEAFF
TRBD2 TRBJ2-6 . TRBV5-4 TGTGCCAGCAGCTTGGGGGCGGGAGTAAAAGGGGCCAACGTCCTGACTTTC CASSLGAGVKGANVLTF
. TRBJ2-1 . TRBV15 TGTGCCACCAGCAGAGGGTCCGGAGGCAATGAGCAGTTCTTC CATSRGSGGNEQFF
. TRBJ1-5 . TRBV30 TGTGCCTGGAGTCTGAGTCCCAGGGCCCAGCATTTT CAWSLSPRAQHF
TRBD2 TRBJ2-5 . TRBV5-4 TGTGCCAGCAGCCCGGGACTAGCGGGAGGTTCAGAGACCCAGTACTTC CASSPGLAGGSETQYF
. TRBJ1-2 few TRBV7-2 TGTGCCAGCAGCTTAGGAGGGAATAACTATGGCTACACCTTC CASSLGGNNYGYTF
. TRBJ2-5 . TRBV29-1 TGCAGCGTTGTGCGGGTCGGGGAGACCCAGTACTTC CSVVRVGETQYF
. TRBJ2-1 . TRBV7-2 TGTGCCAGCAAGAAGGGTGGCAATGAGCAGTTCTTC CASKKGGNEQFF
. TRBJ2-3 . TRBV7-2 TGTGCCAGCAGCTTGTCGACCCGTACGCAGTATTTT CASSLSTRTQYF
TRBD1 TRBJ1-1 . TRBV6-5 TGTGCCAGCAGTTATGGCCGCGGGACAGCCCTTTCTGTATCTTTCTTT CASSYGRGTALSVSFF
TRBD2 TRBJ2-5 once TRBV2 TGTGCCAGCAGTTCTAGCGGGAGGGCGGCAGGAGGGACCCAGTACTTC CASSSSGRAAGGTQYF
TRBD2 TRBJ2-7 . TRBV29-1 TGCAGCGCCCGTTACCGTAGCAGGGAGGGCGAGCAGTACTTC CSARYRSREGEQYF
TRBD1 TRBJ2-1 . TRBV5-6 TGTGCCAGCAGCGGACAGGTCGAAAGCTCCTACAATGAGCAGTTCTTC CASSGQVESSYNEQFF
. TRBJ2-1 . TRBV29-1 TGCAGCGTTCGACAGGTTTCCTACAATGAGCAGTTCTTC CSVRQVSYNEQFF
. TRBJ2-3 . TRBV11-2 TGTGCCAGCAGCCCGGGGACGGATACGCAGTATTTT CASSPGTDTQYF
. TRBJ2-3 . TRBV15 TGTGCCACCAGCAGAGATCGTAGGGGCACAGATACGCAGTATTTT CATSRDRRGTDTQYF
TRBD1 TRBJ2-5 . TRBV9 TGTGCCAGCAGCGGAAGGACAGGCGAGCGAGAGACCCAGTACTTC CASSGRTGERETQYF
. TRBJ2-7 . TRBV7-2 TGTGCCAGCAGCTTAAGGTACGAGCAGTACTTC CASSLRYEQYF
TRBD2 TRBJ2-1 few TRBV10-3 TGTGCCATCAGCTCCGGGACTAGCGGGGGGAATGGGTCCTACAATGAGCAGTTCTTC CAISSGTSGGNGSYNEQFF
. TRBJ2-5 . TRBV6-1 TGTGCCAGTGGTGGCGGAGTGATCCAAGAGACCCAGTACTTC CASGGGVIQETQYF